The present T cell receptor (beta chain) was sequenced within a study of identical twins. TCRdb re-called the 5' RACE reads with MiXCR, one entry per CDR3 protein. The sample consists of roughly 250,000 distinct CDR3 sequences, over 12% of them appearing once. The CDR3 length is 14 residues. V shed 3 bases and J 5 bases; nucleotides not matched to a gene: 3. Germline lookup yields CDR1 SGHTA and CDR2 FQGNSA. The genes are TRBV7-2 and TRBJ2-7, with 11 positions matching TRBD2. This receptor was obtained from a woman between 18 and 29 years old in good health. Sample: memory (CD45RO+) T cells sorted from blood. The CDR3, as DNA: TGTGCCAGCAGCTTTACTAGCGGGAGCGACGAGCAGTACTTC. It encodes CASSFTSGSDEQYF. The whole variable domain, remainder taken from reference TRBV7-2 and TRBJ2-7, is GAGVSQSPSNKVTEKGKDVELRCDPISGHTALYWYRQSLGQGLEFLIYFQGNSAPDKSGLPSDRFSAERTGGSVSTLTIQRTQQEDSAVYLCASSFTSGSDEQYFGPGTRLTVT.